These 25 T cell receptor beta chains originate from one sample sequenced in a study of vaccination effects on CD4 cells after COVID-19. No antigens are known for them. In the ViraFEST assay, antigen-specific CD4+ clonotypes were identified by expansion after peptide-pool stimulation. Following 10 days of culture, CD4+ T cells were isolated. Subjects were given two BNT162b2 or mRNA-1273 vaccine doses. The repertoire was sequenced with immunoSEQ multiplex PCR; TCRdb's copy has only in-frame clones and lacks some. The data show fewer than 85,000 clones, around three quarters seen once. The starting material was CD4+ T cells from PBMCs cultured with HCoV-OC43 spike peptides, obtained after COVID-19 vaccination. Subset described: HCoV-OC43 spike overlapping peptide pool stimulation. The source of these receptors is a human donor who received a COVID-19 vaccine.

This chain links TRBV15 with TRBJ1-2; perhaps TRBD1 as D (5 bases). CDR3 length: 13 amino acids. Germline-derived CDR1 and CDR2 are LNHNV and YYDKDF (reference sequence). The ends were cut back, 5 bases at V and 7 bases at J, with 14 bases in the middle. CDR3 loop: CATSLAGGGGYTF. The CDR3 DNA sequence: TGTGCCACCAGCCTGGCCGGGGGAGGTGGCTACACCTTC.

The chain joins TRBV11-2 to TRBJ1-4; 10 positions match TRBD1. Per the germline V gene, CDR1 is SGHAT and CDR2 is FQNNGV. The CDR3 length is 15 residues. The J segment lost 7 bases and the V segment lost 3 bases, leaving 5 bases of the junction unmatched. The CDR3 sequence is CASSFIGTGAEKLFF. The CDR3 DNA follows: TGTGCCAGCAGCTTTATAGGGACAGGGGCTGAAAAACTGTTTTTT.

This chain joins TRBV5-6 and TRBJ1-2, with 10 bases aligning to TRBD1. The CDR3 has 18 residues. Per the germline V gene, CDR1 is SGHDT and CDR2 is YYEEEE. The J segment lost 1 base and the V segment lost 3 bases, leaving 12 bases of the junction unmatched. This chain's CDR3 is CASSYPQRQGAGNYGYTF. The CDR3 nucleotides are TGTGCCAGCAGCTACCCTCAAAGACAGGGGGCGGGTAACTATGGCTACACCTTC.

This clone was seen a few times. V gene TRBV7-2 combines with J gene TRBJ2-7; D may be TRBD1 (6 bases). The CDR3 is made up of 13 amino acids. Germline values: CDR1 SGHTA, CDR2 FQGNSA. Trimming pared 2 bases from V and 3 bases from J, leaving 8 bases between. CDR3 loop: CASSLQQGYEQYV. CDR3 sequence (DNA): TGTGCCAGCAGCTTACAACAGGGCTACGAGCAGTACGTC.

The sample holds one count of this clone. This sequence joins TRBV7-3 and TRBJ2-2; TRBD1 agrees at 7 bases. The CDR3 extends over 17 amino acids. Trimming at V came to 1 base and at J to 1 base, leaving 6 bases not matched to a gene. From germline, CDR1 is SGHTA and CDR2 FQGTGA. CDR3 region: CASSLKRTGVNTGELFF. CDR3 nucleotide sequence: TGTGCCAGCAGCTTAAAAAGGACAGGAGTGAACACCGGGGAGCTGTTTTTT.

The chain's CDR3 is CASSSTGIYGYTF. In DNA form, the CDR3 reads TGTGCCAGCAGTTCGACAGGAATCTATGGCTACACCTTC. This chain uses TRBV12-3 or TRBV12-4 with TRBJ1-2, with D possibly being TRBD1 (6 bases). The CDR3 is 13 amino acids. V shed 4 bases and J shed 4 bases, with 10 bases lying between them.

The chain carries TRBV5-1 and TRBJ1-2, with D perhaps matching TRBD1 (6 bases). Between the trimmed V and J ends, which lost 4 bases and 0 bases, there was a span of 13 bases. The CDR3 contains 15 residues. CDR1 and CDR2 from the germline V gene are SGHRS and YFSETQ. The CDR3 coding sequence is TGCGCCAGCAGCCAGATGACAGGATCTAACTATGGCTACACCTTC. Amino acid sequence: CASSQMTGSNYGYTF.

This clone appeared once. The rearrangement joins TRBV7-2 to TRBJ1-2, with D tentatively TRBD1 (6 bases). The length of the CDR3 is 16 residues. In germline, CDR1 is SGHTA, CDR2 FQGNSA. Trimming stripped 2 bases from V and 5 bases from J, with 18 bases between. The CDR3: CASSLQAGGLRYGYTF. The CDR3 coding sequence is TGTGCCAGCAGCTTACAAGCGGGGGGCCTAAGGTATGGCTACACCTTC.

This sequence joins TRBV2 and TRBJ2-7; TRBD1 is a possible D gene (6 bases). V lost 3 bases to trimming and J lost 3 bases, with 12 bases between them. Germline V CDR1 and CDR2: SNHLY, FYNNEI. The CDR3 loop spans 14 amino acids. The CDR3 region is CASSDPGHHYEQYV. In nucleotides, the CDR3 is TGTGCCAGCAGTGACCCGGGACATCACTACGAGCAGTACGTC.

V usage is TRBV14 and J usage is TRBJ2-3, with 8 bases matching TRBD1. Looked up from germline, CDR1 is SGHDN and CDR2 is FVKESK. The CDR3 extends over 14 amino acids. V gave up 7 bases and J gave up 6 bases; unmatched junction bases: 9. For the CDR3, the DNA is TGTGCCAGCACCCAGACAGGGGTAGCCGATACGCAGTATTTT. Translating it yields CASTQTGVADTQYF.

V is TRBV30 and J is TRBJ2-5; D is undetermined. Germline CDR1 is GTSNPN and CDR2 is SVGIG (reference sequence). The CDR3 is 13 residues long. Between the trimmed V and J ends, which lost 2 bases and 5 bases, there was a span of 12 bases. CDR3 loop: CAWSKGPLETQYF. The DNA for the CDR3 is TGTGCCTGGAGTAAAGGTCCTCTCGAGACCCAGTACTTC.

V and J are TRBV29-1 and TRBJ1-1; D unclear. V was pared by 6 bases and J by 1 base, with 15 bases between. Germline V gene lookup returns CDR1 SQVTM and CDR2 ANQGSEA. This CDR3 region has 14 residues. The CDR3 DNA is TGCAGCGTGCTTATAAACGTTCCGAACACTGAAGCTTTCTTT. Translated: CSVLINVPNTEAFF.

This clone was picked up a small number of times. The J gene is TRBJ2-2, the V gene TRBV24-1; D is tentatively TRBD1 or TRBD2 (5 bases each). Trimming left V 5 bases short and J 4 bases short, with 22 bases between. The CDR3 is 18 residues long. The V gene's germline CDR1 is KGHDR and CDR2 SFDVKD. CDR3 loop: CATSGEKTKGVSTGELFF. The DNA of the CDR3 is TGTGCCACCAGTGGGGAGAAGACGAAAGGGGTGAGCACCGGGGAGCTGTTTTTT.

This CDR3 is CASSRDLTGQGETQYF. The CDR3 DNA follows: TGTGCCAGCAGCCGTGACCTGACAGGGCAAGGGGAGACCCAGTACTTC. The gene calls are TRBV5-5 and TRBJ2-5; 7 bases are shared with TRBD1. CDR1 SGHKS and CDR2 YYEKEE come from the germline V gene (reference sequence). This CDR3 is built from 16 residues. V shed 4 bases, J shed 5 bases, and the junction held 14 bases outside the gene matches.

This chain joins TRBV3-1 (or the pseudogene TRBV3-2) and TRBJ2-5, with D unresolved. V shed 1 base and J shed 5 bases, with 5 bases lying between them. The CDR3 is 12 amino acids. Germline CDR1 and CDR2: LGHDT and YNNKEL (reference sequence). The CDR3 spells CASSQVGETQYF. DNA of the CDR3: TGTGCCAGCAGCCAAGTTGGGGAGACCCAGTACTTC.

The chain joins TRBV3-1 (or the pseudogene TRBV3-2) to TRBJ1-2; the D is unclear. Per germline, CDR1 LGHDT and CDR2 YNNKEL (reference sequence). The V gene lost 1 base and the J gene lost 2 bases, with 8 bases spanning the gap. CDR3 length: 14 residues. The CDR3 sequence: CASSQGGANYGYTF. The DNA of the CDR3 is TGTGCCAGCAGCCAAGGGGGTGCGAACTATGGCTACACCTTC.

This clone was found a few times. This sequence joins TRBV7-3 and TRBJ1-1, with D perhaps matching TRBD1 (5 bases). This CDR3 is 14 amino acids long. Trimming removed 2 bases from V and 2 bases from J, with 9 bases in between. CDR1 and CDR2 (germline): SGHTA, FQGTGA. Here the CDR3 DNA reads TGTGCCAGCAGCTTACAGGGTCCCAACACTGAAGCTTTCTTT. Translated, it gives CASSLQGPNTEAFF.

The rearrangement uses TRBV7-9 and TRBJ1-5; tentatively, D is TRBD1 (5 bases). This CDR3 is built from 16 residues. Germline V CDR1 and CDR2: SEHNR, FQNEAQ (reference sequence). Deletions cut 5 bases from V and 2 bases from J, with 16 bases between. In DNA form, the CDR3 reads TGTGCCAGCAGCGCTCCGGGCGGGGGGGGCAATCAGCCCCAGCATTTT. As protein: CASSAPGGGGNQPQHF.

V and J are TRBV7-9 and TRBJ2-3, with D perhaps TRBD1 or TRBD2 (5 bases each). The ends were cut back, 11 bases at V and 6 bases at J, with 12 bases in the middle. Per germline, CDR1 SEHNR and CDR2 FQNEAQ (reference sequence). The CDR3 spans 11 residues. This CDR3 is CAGASMDTQYF. In DNA form, the CDR3 reads TGTGCCGGGGCTAGCATGGATACGCAGTATTTT.

The gene calls are TRBV6-2 or TRBV6-3 and TRBJ1-1; tentatively, D is TRBD1 (6 bases). The V gene's germline CDR1 is MNHEY and CDR2 SVGEGT. There are 16 residues in the CDR3. The V and J ends lost 7 bases and 2 bases respectively, with 20 bases between them. The CDR3 protein is CASIPDRPLANTEAFF. The CDR3 bases are TGTGCCAGCATCCCGGACAGACCTCTTGCCAACACTGAAGCTTTCTTT.

The chain recombines TRBV30 with TRBJ1-3, with unresolved D. CDR3 length: 13 amino acids. V lost 3 bases to trimming and J lost 3 bases, with 9 bases between them. Germline CDR1 is GTSNPN and CDR2 is SVGIG (reference sequence). As DNA, the CDR3 is TGTGCCTGGAGCGCTTCTTATGGAAACACCATATATTTT. Translated, it gives CAWSASYGNTIYF.

This clone has more than one count but fewer than ten. The genes are TRBV7-8 and TRBJ1-5; no firm D call. Trimming pared 1 base from V and 3 bases from J, leaving 7 bases between. Germline V gene sequence: CDR1 SGHVS, CDR2 FQNEAQ. This CDR3 has 14 residues. The CDR3, as DNA: TGTGCCAGCAGCTTAGGGTCGGACAATCAGCCCCAGCATTTT. Amino acids: CASSLGSDNQPQHF.

As DNA, the CDR3 is TGTGCCAGCAGTTACTCGAGGAGCACCGGGGAGCTGTTTTTT. This codes for CASSYSRSTGELFF. The V call is TRBV6-5, the J call TRBJ2-2; D remains ambiguous. CDR1 is MNHEY, CDR2 SVGAGI, per germline. CDR3 length equals 14 residues. V was cut by 0 bases and J by 4 bases, with 6 bases left in between.

The gene calls are TRBV4-3 and TRBJ2-1; possibly TRBD1 for D (6 bases). CDR1 is LGHNA, CDR2 YSLEER, per germline. The V end lost 0 bases, the J end lost 10 bases, and 13 bases lay between the germline ends. The CDR3 sequence is 14 residues long. The CDR3 DNA sequence: TGCGCCAGCAGCCAAGATACAGGGTTTCGGGAGCAGTTCTTC. Its translation: CASSQDTGFREQFF.

This chain links TRBV30 with TRBJ2-3; D remains unclear. The V and J ends lost 0 bases and 3 bases respectively, with 4 bases between them. Germline-derived CDR1 and CDR2 are GTSNPN and SVGIG (reference sequence). This CDR3 spans 12 amino acids. The CDR3 reads CAWSVGTDTQYF. CDR3 in DNA: TGTGCCTGGAGTGTAGGGACAGATACGCAGTATTTT.